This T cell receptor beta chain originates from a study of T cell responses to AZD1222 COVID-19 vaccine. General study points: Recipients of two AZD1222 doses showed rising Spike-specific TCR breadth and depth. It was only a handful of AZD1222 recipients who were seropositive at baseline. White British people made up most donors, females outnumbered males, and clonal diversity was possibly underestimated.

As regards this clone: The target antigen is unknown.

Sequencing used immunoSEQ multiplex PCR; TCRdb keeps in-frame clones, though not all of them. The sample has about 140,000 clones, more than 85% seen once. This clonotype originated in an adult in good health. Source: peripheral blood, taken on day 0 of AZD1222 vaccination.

CDR3 sequence (DNA): TGTGCCAGCATCCTCAATCAGGTAGCCTACGAGCAGTACTTC. It yields the protein CASILNQVAYEQYF. The gene calls are TRBV6-5 and TRBJ2-7; D unclear. CDR1 is MNHEY and CDR2 is SVGAGI in the germline V gene. This CDR3 is 14 amino acids long. V lost 7 bases, J lost 2 bases, and 15 bases lay in between.